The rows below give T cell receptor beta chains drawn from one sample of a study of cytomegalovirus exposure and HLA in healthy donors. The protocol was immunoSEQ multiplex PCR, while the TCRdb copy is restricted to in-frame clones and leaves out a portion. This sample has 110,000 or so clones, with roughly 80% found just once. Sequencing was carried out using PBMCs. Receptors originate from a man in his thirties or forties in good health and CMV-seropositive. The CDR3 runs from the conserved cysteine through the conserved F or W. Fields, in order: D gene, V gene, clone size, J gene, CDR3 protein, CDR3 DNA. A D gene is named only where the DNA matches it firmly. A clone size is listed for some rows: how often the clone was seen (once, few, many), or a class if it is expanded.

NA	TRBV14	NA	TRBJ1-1	CASSLRRDLNTEAFF	TGTGCCAGCAGCCTGCGGCGAGATTTGAACACTGAAGCTTTCTTT
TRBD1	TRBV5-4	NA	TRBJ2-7	CASSTPGQPYEQYF	TGTGCCAGCAGCACCCCGGGACAGCCCTACGAGCAGTACTTC
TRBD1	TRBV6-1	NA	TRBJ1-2	CASTRGTADYGYTF	TGTGCCAGCACCCGCGGGACAGCGGACTATGGCTACACCTTC
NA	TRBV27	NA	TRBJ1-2	CASSLRGALNDGYTF	TGTGCCAGCAGTTTACGGGGTGCCCTAAATGATGGCTACACCTTC
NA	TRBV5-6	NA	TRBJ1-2	CASSRGASYGYTF	TGTGCCAGCAGCCGGGGGGCCAGCTATGGCTACACCTTC
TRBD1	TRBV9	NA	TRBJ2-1	CASSPRTGGNEQFF	TGTGCCAGCAGCCCCCGGACAGGGGGTAATGAGCAGTTCTTC
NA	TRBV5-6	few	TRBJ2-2	CASSFLQVSGELFF	TGTGCCAGCAGCTTCCTACAGGTGTCCGGGGAGCTGTTTTTT
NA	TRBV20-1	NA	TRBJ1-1	CSAYSVSEAFF	TGCAGTGCCTACAGTGTCTCTGAAGCTTTCTTT
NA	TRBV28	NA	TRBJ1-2	CASSLPYTF	TGTGCCAGCAGTCTCCCCTACACCTTC
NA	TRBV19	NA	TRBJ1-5	CASSTPTGYSNQPQHF	TGTGCCAGTAGTACCCCGACAGGTTATAGCAATCAGCCCCAGCATTTT
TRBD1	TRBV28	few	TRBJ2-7	CASIGTGLGYEQYF	TGTGCCAGCATTGGGACAGGACTTGGCTACGAGCAGTACTTC
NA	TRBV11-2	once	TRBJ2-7	CASSLEGSHAGYEQYF	TGTGCCAGCAGCTTAGAAGGTAGCCACGCTGGCTACGAGCAGTACTTC
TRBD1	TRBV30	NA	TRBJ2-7	CAGRTGGRDEQYF	TGTGCCGGTAGGACAGGGGGCCGCGACGAGCAGTACTTC
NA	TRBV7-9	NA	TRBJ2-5	CASSLGTEEQETQYF	TGTGCCAGCAGCTTAGGAACAGAAGAACAAGAGACCCAGTACTTC
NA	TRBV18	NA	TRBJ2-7	CASSPPEKPYEQYF	TGTGCCAGCTCACCACCTGAGAAACCCTACGAGCAGTACTTC
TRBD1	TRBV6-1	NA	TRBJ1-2	CASREGTAPFYGYTF	TGTGCCAGCAGGGAGGGGACAGCGCCCTTCTATGGCTACACCTTC
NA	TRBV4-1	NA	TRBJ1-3	CASSQSSQGPSGNTIYF	TGCGCCAGCAGCCAATCGTCCCAGGGGCCCTCTGGAAACACCATATATTTT
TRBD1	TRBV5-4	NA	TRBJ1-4	CASSYGQGGNEKLFF	TGTGCCAGCAGTTACGGACAGGGGGGTAATGAAAAACTGTTTTTT
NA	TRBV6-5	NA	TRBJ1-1	CASSYSGLGGTEAFF	TGTGCCAGCAGTTACTCGGGGCTCGGCGGAACTGAAGCTTTCTTT
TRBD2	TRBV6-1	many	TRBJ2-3	CASSEASGGPDTQYF	TGTGCCAGCAGTGAAGCTAGCGGGGGGCCAGATACGCAGTATTTT
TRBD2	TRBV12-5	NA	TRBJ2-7	CASGYSGGYEQYF	TGTGCTAGTGGTTATAGCGGGGGTTACGAGCAGTACTTC
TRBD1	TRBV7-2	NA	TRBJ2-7	CASSPDRGPYEQYF	TGTGCCAGCAGCCCCGACAGGGGGCCTTACGAGCAGTACTTC
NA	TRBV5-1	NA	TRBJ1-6	CASSLEVGAVDSPLHF	TGCGCCAGCAGCTTGGAGGTAGGGGCTGTAGATTCACCCCTCCACTTT
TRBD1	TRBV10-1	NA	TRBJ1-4	CASSEGVSGGRDEKLFF	TGCGCCAGCAGTGAGGGGGTGTCAGGGGGGCGGGATGAAAAACTGTTTTTT
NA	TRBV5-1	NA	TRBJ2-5	CASSPTSRETQYF	TGCGCCAGCAGCCCCACTAGCAGGGAGACCCAGTACTTC
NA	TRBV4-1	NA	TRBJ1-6	CASSQVFRGPRNNSPLHF	TGCGCCAGCAGCCAAGTGTTCCGAGGCCCGAGGAATAATTCACCCCTCCACTTT
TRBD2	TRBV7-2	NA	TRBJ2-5	CASSLGPAGGQETQYF	TGTGCCAGCAGCTTAGGTCCAGCGGGGGGGCAAGAGACCCAGTACTTC
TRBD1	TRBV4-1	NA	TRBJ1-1	CASSTGGTEAFF	TGCGCCAGCAGTACAGGGGGGACTGAAGCTTTCTTT
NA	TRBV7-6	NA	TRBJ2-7	CASSVGSAGEQYF	TGTGCCAGCAGCGTTGGGTCCGCGGGCGAGCAGTACTTC
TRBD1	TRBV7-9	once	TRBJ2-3	CASSLGTGGSTDTQYF	TGTGCCAGCAGCTTAGGGACAGGGGGTAGCACAGATACGCAGTATTTT
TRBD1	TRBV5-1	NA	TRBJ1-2	CASSSTGERGYTF	TGCGCCAGCAGCTCGACAGGGGAGAGGGGCTACACCTTC
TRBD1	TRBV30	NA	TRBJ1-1	CAWSVLAGGIVTEAFF	TGTGCCTGGAGTGTCTTGGCAGGGGGGATTGTCACTGAAGCTTTCTTT
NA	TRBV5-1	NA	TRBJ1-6	CATSQGSDSPLHF	TGCGCCACCTCACAGGGATCGGATTCACCCCTCCACTTT
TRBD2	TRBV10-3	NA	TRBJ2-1	CAIKGGTSGGATYNEQFF	TGTGCCATCAAAGGAGGGACTAGCGGGGGGGCTACCTACAATGAGCAGTTCTTC
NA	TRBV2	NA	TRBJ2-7	CASSPEWYEQYF	TGTGCCAGCAGCCCTGAGTGGTACGAGCAGTACTTC
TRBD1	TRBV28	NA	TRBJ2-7	CASSRWDRGREQYF	TGTGCCAGCAGTAGGTGGGACAGGGGGCGAGAGCAGTACTTC
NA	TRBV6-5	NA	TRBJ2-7	CASSYDSYEQYF	TGTGCCAGCAGTTACGACAGCTACGAGCAGTACTTC
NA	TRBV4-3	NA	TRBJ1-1	CASSTGSGTEAFF	TGCGCCAGCAGTACAGGGTCGGGCACTGAAGCTTTCTTT
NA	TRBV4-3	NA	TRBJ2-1	CASSHRGAPRLEQFF	TGCGCCAGCAGCCACCGGGGGGCCCCGCGATTGGAGCAGTTCTTC
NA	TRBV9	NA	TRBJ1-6	CASSPRLRSSYNSPLHF	TGTGCCAGCAGCCCGCGACTGAGGAGCTCCTATAATTCACCCCTCCACTTT
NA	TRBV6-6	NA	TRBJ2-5	CASRERGSQAQYF	TGTGCCAGCAGGGAACGGGGGTCCCAGGCCCAGTACTTC
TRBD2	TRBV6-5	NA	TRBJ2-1	CASSPGGLSYNEQFF	TGTGCCAGCAGCCCGGGGGGGCTCTCCTACAATGAGCAGTTCTTC
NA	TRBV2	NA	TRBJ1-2	CASSGAWQPNYGYTF	TGTGCCAGCTCAGGGGCGTGGCAGCCTAACTATGGCTACACCTTC
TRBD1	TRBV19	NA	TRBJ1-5	CASSIRTGDIQPQHF	TGTGCCAGTAGTATAAGGACAGGGGATATTCAGCCCCAGCATTTT
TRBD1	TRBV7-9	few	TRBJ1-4	CASSLYRGPGNEKLFF	TGTGCCAGCAGCTTATACAGGGGACCAGGGAATGAAAAACTGTTTTTT
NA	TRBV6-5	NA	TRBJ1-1	CASTDQGEAFF	TGTGCCAGCACCGATCAGGGTGAAGCTTTCTTT
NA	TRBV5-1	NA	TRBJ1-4	CASSGGGSATNEKLFF	TGCGCCAGCAGCGGGGGGGGGTCGGCAACTAATGAAAAACTGTTTTTT
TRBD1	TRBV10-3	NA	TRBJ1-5	CAISESRTGDFSNQPQHF	TGTGCCATCAGTGAGTCGCGGACAGGGGACTTTAGCAATCAGCCCCAGCATTTT
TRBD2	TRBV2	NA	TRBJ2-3	CASSPPPGGPPDTQYF	TGTGCCAGCAGTCCTCCCCCGGGGGGGCCCCCAGATACGCAGTATTTT
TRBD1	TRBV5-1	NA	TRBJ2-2	CASSGGQGKTGELFF	TGCGCCAGCAGCGGGGGACAGGGAAAAACCGGGGAGCTGTTTTTT
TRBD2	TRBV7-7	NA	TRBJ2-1	CASSSLRDGRYNEQFF	TGTGCTAGCAGCTCCCTCCGGGACGGGAGGTACAATGAGCAGTTCTTC
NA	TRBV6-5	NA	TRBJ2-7	CASSYRGSPYEQYF	TGTGCCAGCAGTTACCGAGGGTCCCCCTACGAGCAGTACTTC